What follows are 30 T cell receptor beta chains derived from one specimen sequenced in a study of cytomegalovirus exposure and HLA in healthy donors. Method: immunoSEQ multiplex PCR; TCRdb's copy keeps in-frame clones and lacks some. This sample yields over 100,000 clones, of which 75% to 90% are seen a single time; about 1.2% belongs to the top ten. Input material: PBMCs. The receptors stem from a woman under 30 in good health and CMV-seronegative.

The rearrangement links TRBV7-8 to TRBJ1-1; 7 bases match TRBD1. The CDR3 length is 16 residues. Germline V lookup: CDR1 SGHVS, CDR2 FQNEAQ. The J segment lost 0 bases and the V segment lost 3 bases, leaving 7 bases of the junction unmatched. This CDR3 is CASSFQGGTVNTEAFF. The CDR3 coding sequence is TGTGCCAGCAGCTTCCAAGGGGGCACGGTGAACACTGAAGCTTTCTTT.

V usage is TRBV7-9 and J usage is TRBJ1-1, with TRBD1 as a possible D gene (6 bases). In germline, CDR1 is SEHNR, CDR2 FQNEAQ (reference sequence). The length of the CDR3 is 14 residues. V lost 6 bases and J 11 bases, leaving 22 bases between the germline ends. The CDR3 sequence: CASSLGGADSDAFF. The CDR3 DNA reads TGTGCCAGCAGTCTCGGGGGGGCAGACAGTGACGCTTTCTTT.

This chain joins TRBV25-1 and TRBJ1-1; weak D call: TRBD1 (5 bases). V shed 6 bases and J shed 3 bases, with 8 bases lying between them. In germline, CDR1 is MGHDK, CDR2 SYGVNS. This CDR3 region has 12 residues. In nucleotides, the CDR3 is TGTGCCAGCAGGACAGAGGACACTGAAGCTTTCTTT. It codes for CASRTEDTEAFF.

The chain uses TRBV5-4 and TRBJ1-6; a weak D match, TRBD1 (6 bases). Germline V gene lookup returns CDR1 SGHNT and CDR2 YYREEE (reference sequence). V lost 4 bases and J 10 bases, leaving 18 bases between the germline ends. This CDR3 contains 15 residues. DNA of the CDR3: TGTGCCAGCAGCCCGGATTACAGGGAAGGGTCACCCCTCCACTTT. Residues: CASSPDYREGSPLHF.

This rearrangement joins TRBV20-1 to TRBJ2-7; unclear D gene. CDR1 DFQATT and CDR2 SNEGSKA come from the germline V gene (reference sequence). V lost 3 bases, J lost 5 bases, and 8 bases lay in between. The CDR3 covers 11 residues. CDR3 in amino acids: CSASRIHEQYF. CDR3 DNA: TGCAGTGCTAGTAGAATCCACGAGCAGTACTTC.

The chain couples TRBV5-1 to TRBJ1-3, with D tentatively TRBD1 (5 bases). Germline CDR1 and CDR2: SGHRS and YFSETQ. CDR3 length: 15 residues. Trimming stripped 4 bases from V and 0 bases from J, with 11 bases between. The CDR3 region is CASSGDSYSGNTIYF. CDR3 coding DNA: TGCGCCAGCAGCGGTGACAGCTACTCTGGAAACACCATATATTTT.

The chain links TRBV6-1 to TRBJ1-1, with unresolved D. This CDR3 region has 11 residues. Germline CDR1 reads MNHNS; CDR2 reads SASEGT. The V gene lost 5 bases and the J gene lost 8 bases, with 9 bases spanning the gap. The CDR3 spells CASSSYSEAFF. The CDR3 DNA reads TGTGCCAGCAGTTCCTACTCGGAAGCTTTCTTT.

The rearrangement joins TRBV19 to TRBJ1-5, with D perhaps matching TRBD1 (5 bases). V gave up 7 bases and J gave up 0 bases, with 13 bases separating them. CDR1 is LNHDA and CDR2 is SQIVND in the germline V gene (reference sequence). The CDR3 contains 15 residues. CDR3 sequence reads: CASKFRAGSNQPQHF. The CDR3, as DNA: TGTGCCAGTAAGTTCAGGGCTGGTAGCAATCAGCCCCAGCATTTT.

J is TRBJ1-4 and V is TRBV2; D unresolved. The CDR3 has 15 residues. CDR1 is SNHLY and CDR2 is FYNNEI in the germline V gene. With 6 bases removed from V and 5 bases from J, the gap between germline ends came to 16 bases. The CDR3 loop is CASSSIGGLNEKLFF. CDR3 in DNA: TGTGCCAGCAGCAGTATCGGAGGGCTGAATGAAAAACTGTTTTTT.

This sequence joins TRBV7-7 and TRBJ2-1; 8 bases match TRBD1. The CDR3 runs 15 residues. From germline, CDR1 is SSHAT and CDR2 FNYEAQ (reference sequence). Trimming at V came to 5 bases and at J to 3 bases, leaving 6 bases not matched to a gene. In DNA, the CDR3 is TGTGCCAGCAGCCAGGACAGGGCACTCTACAATGAGCAGTTCTTC. It encodes CASSQDRALYNEQFF.

The V call is TRBV4-2, the J call TRBJ2-7; D is possibly TRBD1 (7 bases). Germline V gene data show CDR1 as LGHNA and CDR2 as YNFKEQ. V lost 1 base, J lost 5 bases, and 18 bases lay in between. The CDR3 runs 16 residues. The DNA for the CDR3 is TGTGCCAGCAGCCAAGTTTCCCGGGGGACAGAAAACGAGCAGTACTTC. Its translation: CASSQVSRGTENEQYF.

This chain joins TRBV6-6 and TRBJ2-1; TRBD2 aligns across 10 bases. The CDR3 covers 15 residues. From germline, CDR1 is MNHNY and CDR2 SVGAGI (reference sequence). The J segment lost 8 bases and the V segment lost 4 bases, leaving 8 bases of the junction unmatched. DNA for the CDR3: TGTGCCAGCAGTTTCACTAGCGGGGTCGCCGATGAGCAGTTCTTC. It yields the protein CASSFTSGVADEQFF.

This chain joins TRBV10-3 and TRBJ1-1, with a possible D match to TRBD1 (5 bases). The V gene's germline CDR1 is ENHRY and CDR2 SYGVKD. CDR3 size: 14 residues. Deletions cut 4 bases from V and 1 base from J, with 10 bases between. CDR3 nucleotide sequence: TGTGCCATCAGTGGGGGGGGAGGGAACACTGAAGCTTTCTTT. This gives the protein CAISGGGGNTEAFF.

The chain links TRBV21-1 to TRBJ2-1; TRBD1, as called in the table, went unchecked against the DNA. TRBV21-1 is a pseudogene locus. This CDR3 has 14 residues. For the CDR3, the DNA is TGTGCCGACCCAGGGAAGAAGGCGTACAATGAGCAGTTCTTC. It translates to CADPGKKAYNEQFF.

V gene TRBV11-1 combines with J gene TRBJ1-4, with 10 positions matching TRBD1. CDR1 is SGHAT, CDR2 FQDESV, per germline (reference sequence). After removal of 4 bases from V and 6 bases from J, the junction contained 14 bases not matched to a gene. The CDR3 extends over 18 amino acids. This chain's CDR3 is CASSSRAFGQGGDEKLFF. The CDR3 coding sequence is TGTGCCAGCAGCTCACGGGCCTTCGGACAGGGGGGAGATGAAAAACTGTTTTTT.

This chain joins TRBV18 and TRBJ1-5; D unresolved. Germline V lookup: CDR1 KGHSH, CDR2 LQKENI. The V and J ends lost 2 bases and 0 bases respectively, with 8 bases between them. This CDR3 comprises 15 residues. The CDR3 DNA is TGTGCCAGCTCACCAATGGCTGGTAGCAATCAGCCCCAGCATTTT. Amino acid sequence: CASSPMAGSNQPQHF.

V usage is TRBV2 and J usage is TRBJ2-7; D remains unclear. The CDR3 runs 13 residues. The germline V gene has CDR1 SNHLY and CDR2 FYNNEI. The ends were cut back, 10 bases at V and 3 bases at J, with 16 bases in the middle. As DNA, the CDR3 is TGTGCCACCGATCCCTCCGGTATCTACGAGCAGTACTTC. The encoded protein is CATDPSGIYEQYF.

The table lists this clone with a count of one. J is TRBJ2-7 and V is TRBV6-1; 11 bases agree with TRBD1. The germline CDR1 and CDR2 sequences are MNHNS and SASEGT. This CDR3 has 14 residues. The trim removed 3 bases at V and 2 bases at J, leaving 0 bases unmatched. As DNA, the CDR3 is TGTGCCAGCAGTGAGGGACAGGGGGCCTACGAGCAGTACTTC. Encoded protein: CASSEGQGAYEQYF.

This chain uses TRBV7-9 with TRBJ2-1; 10 bases fit TRBD2. This CDR3 is 15 amino acids long. V was pared by 5 bases and J by 5 bases, with 6 bases of the junction left unmatched. The germline V gene encodes CDR1 SEHNR and CDR2 FQNEAQ (reference sequence). For the CDR3, the DNA is TGTGCCAGCAGCACCACTAGCGGGGCAAACAATGAGCAGTTCTTC. Its translation: CASSTTSGANNEQFF.

The rearrangement uses TRBV25-1 and TRBJ2-3; the match to TRBD1 covers 10 bases. CDR1 MGHDK and CDR2 SYGVNS come from the germline V gene. Trimming took 3 bases from V and 2 from J; bases not matched to a gene: 11. The length of the CDR3 is 18 residues. Written as DNA, the CDR3 is TGTGCCAGCAGTGAGACCAGTCCGGGACAGGGGCCCACAGATACGCAGTATTTT. It specifies CASSETSPGQGPTDTQYF. Complete variable domain (other parts from reference TRBV25-1 and TRBJ2-3): EADIYQTPRYLVIGTGKKITLECSQTMGHDKMYWYQQDPGMELHLIHYSYGVNSTEKGDLSSESTVSRIRTEHFPLTLESARPSHTSQYLCASSETSPGQGPTDTQYFGPGTRLTVL.

This clone has only one observation. The chain recombines TRBV9 with TRBJ1-1; no reliable D call. The CDR3 covers 15 residues. V gave up 0 bases and J gave up 4 bases, with 13 bases separating them. Per the germline V gene, CDR1 is SGDLS and CDR2 is YYNGEE. DNA of the CDR3: TGTGCCAGCAGCGTAGGGGTAGGGAGAGCCACTGAAGCTTTCTTT. Translated, it gives CASSVGVGRATEAFF.

The V and J genes are TRBV29-1 and TRBJ1-5; possibly TRBD1 for D (5 bases). The CDR3 spans 13 residues. Deletions cut 3 bases from V and 3 bases from J, with 9 bases between. CDR1 and CDR2 from the germline V gene are SQVTM and ANQGSEA. CDR3 amino acids: CSVETAHNQPQHF. The CDR3 DNA reads TGCAGCGTTGAGACAGCACACAATCAGCCCCAGCATTTT.

The CDR3 reads CASSSYRAPSGNTIYF. The CDR3 nucleotides read TGTGCCAGCAGCTCCTACAGGGCTCCCTCTGGAAACACCATATATTTT. The chain carries TRBV7-8 and TRBJ1-3; D possibly corresponds to TRBD1 (6 bases). The CDR3 covers 16 residues. Per germline, CDR1 SGHVS and CDR2 FQNEAQ. V lost 4 bases and J lost 0, with 13 bases in between.

V is TRBV10-2 and J is TRBJ2-3, with D possibly matching TRBD2 (6 bases). V lost 3 bases to trimming and J lost 2 bases, with 12 bases between them. The CDR3 has 15 residues. The germline V gene encodes CDR1 WSHSY and CDR2 SAAADI. CDR3 sequence reads: CASSDTGGVTDTQYF. The CDR3 DNA sequence: TGCGCCAGCAGTGATACCGGGGGTGTCACAGATACGCAGTATTTT.

The table lists this clone with a few counts. The V gene is TRBV11-3, the J gene TRBJ2-2, with TRBD2 matching over 11 bases. This CDR3 contains 16 residues. Looked up from germline, CDR1 is SGHNT and CDR2 is YENEEA. The trim removed 4 bases at V and 3 bases at J, leaving 4 bases unmatched. The CDR3 DNA reads as TGTGCCAGCAGCTATAGCGGGGGGGCGGACACCGGGGAGCTGTTTTTT. It yields the protein CASSYSGGADTGELFF.

There are a few counts of this clone. The chain employs TRBV28 and TRBJ1-5; a weak D match, TRBD1 (6 bases). The CDR3 length is 15 residues. Germline CDR1 MDHEN, CDR2 SYDVKM. Trimming stripped 11 bases from V and 0 bases from J, with 17 bases between. The CDR3 coding sequence is TGTGCCGCCTATGAGGGGGATTTTAGCAATCAGCCCCAGCATTTT. This codes for CAAYEGDFSNQPQHF. The whole variable domain, remainder taken from reference TRBV28 and TRBJ1-5, is DVKVTQSSRYLVKRTGEKVFLECVQDMDHENMFWYRQDPGLGLRLIYFSYDVKMKEKGDIPEGYSVSREKKERFSLILESASTNQTSMYLCAAYEGDFSNQPQHFGDGTRLSIL.

This sequence joins TRBV9 and TRBJ2-3; a possible D gene is TRBD2 (7 bases). CDR3 length: 15 residues. CDR1 is SGDLS, CDR2 YYNGEE, per germline. Trimming shortened V by 0 bases and J by 3 bases, and 11 bases separated the two germline ends. The CDR3 nucleotides read TGTGCCAGCAGCGTAGAGGGGGGGCTAACAGATACGCAGTATTTT. It specifies CASSVEGGLTDTQYF. Variable domain in full (rest from reference TRBV9 and TRBJ2-3): DSGVTQTPKHLITATGQRVTLRCSPRSGDLSVYWYQQSLDQGLQFLIQYYNGEERAKGNILERFSAQQFPDLHSELNLSSLELGDSALYFCASSVEGGLTDTQYFGPGTRLTVL.

The V gene is TRBV5-1, the J gene TRBJ2-1, with 7 bases identical to TRBD1. The junction had 4 bases not matched to a gene; V was cut back by 4 bases and J by 6 bases. The CDR3 runs to 13 residues. Looked up from germline, CDR1 is SGHRS and CDR2 is YFSETQ. DNA for the CDR3: TGCGCCAGCAGCAGACAGGGTAGCAATGAGCAGTTCTTC. Amino acids: CASSRQGSNEQFF.

This clone has only a few counts. The chain recombines TRBV7-9 with TRBJ1-4; TRBD1 aligns across 8 bases. This CDR3 spans 15 amino acids. Losses at the gene ends were 6 bases for V and 8 bases for J; bases not matched to a gene: 11. CDR1 and CDR2 (germline): SEHNR, FQNEAQ (reference sequence). CDR3 sequence: CASSQNRGVREKLFF. The CDR3 coding sequence is TGTGCCAGCAGTCAGAACAGGGGGGTAAGGGAAAAACTGTTTTTT.

V is TRBV6-1 and J is TRBJ2-2; D possibly corresponds to TRBD1 (5 bases). The CDR3 sequence is 16 residues long. Between the trimmed V and J ends, which lost 4 bases and 5 bases, there was a span of 17 bases. CDR1 and CDR2 (germline): MNHNS, SASEGT. CDR3 in amino acids: CASSARYIQATGELFF. CDR3 DNA sequence: TGTGCCAGCAGTGCCCGGTACATACAGGCTACCGGGGAGCTGTTTTTT.